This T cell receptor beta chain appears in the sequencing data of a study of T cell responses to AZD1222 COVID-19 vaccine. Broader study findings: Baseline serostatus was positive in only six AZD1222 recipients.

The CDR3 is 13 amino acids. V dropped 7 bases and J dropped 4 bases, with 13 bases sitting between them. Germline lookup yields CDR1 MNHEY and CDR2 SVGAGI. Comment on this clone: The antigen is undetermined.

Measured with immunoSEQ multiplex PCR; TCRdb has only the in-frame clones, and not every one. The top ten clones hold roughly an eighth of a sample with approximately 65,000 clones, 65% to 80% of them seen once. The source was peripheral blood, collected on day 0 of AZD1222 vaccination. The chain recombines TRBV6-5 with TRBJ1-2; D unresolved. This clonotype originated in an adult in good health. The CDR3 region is CASTKAPTYGYTF. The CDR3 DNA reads TGTGCCAGCACCAAGGCTCCCACCTATGGCTACACCTTC.